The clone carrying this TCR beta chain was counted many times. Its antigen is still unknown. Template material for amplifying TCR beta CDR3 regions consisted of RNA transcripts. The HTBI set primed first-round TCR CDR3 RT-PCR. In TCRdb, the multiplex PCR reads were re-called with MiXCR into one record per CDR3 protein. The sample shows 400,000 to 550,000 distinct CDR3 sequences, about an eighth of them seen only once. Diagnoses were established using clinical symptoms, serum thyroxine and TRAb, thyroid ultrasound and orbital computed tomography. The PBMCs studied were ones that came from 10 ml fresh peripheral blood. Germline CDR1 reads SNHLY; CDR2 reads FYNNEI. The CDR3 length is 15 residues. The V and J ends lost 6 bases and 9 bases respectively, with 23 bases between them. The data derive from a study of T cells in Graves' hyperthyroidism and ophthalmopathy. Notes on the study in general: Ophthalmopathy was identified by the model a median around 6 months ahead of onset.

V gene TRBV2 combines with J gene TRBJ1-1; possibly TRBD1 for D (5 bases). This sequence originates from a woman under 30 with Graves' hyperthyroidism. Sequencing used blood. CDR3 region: CASRARDGRMVKAFF. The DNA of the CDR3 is TGTGCCAGCAGGGCGAGGGACGGGCGCATGGTAAAAGCTTTCTTT.